The 13 T cell receptor beta chains reported below all come from one sample, sequenced in a study of blood T cell repertoires in COVID-19 (dated by TCRdb to 2019 to 2021). Libraries were made using the immunoSEQ multiplex PCR assay. This immuneACCESS table, as held by TCRdb, lists in-frame sequences with V and J called but not all clones. Of the missing ones, under half trace to an unresolved V gene in checked studies; the others have no known cause. The sample table lists some 120,000 clones, about 88% of them with a count of one. Around 4.6% of the sample is taken by the ten largest. What was sequenced was peripheral blood. Receptors originate from a man in his 60s with COVID-19, enrolled during active disease.

Written as DNA, the CDR3 is TGCGCCAGCAGCATAACGACAAGATCGAACACTGAAGCTTTCTTT. Translating it yields CASSITTRSNTEAFF. The chain has TRBV5-1 and TRBJ1-1; D unclear. V dropped 4 bases and J dropped 1 base, with 14 bases sitting between them. The CDR3 spans 15 residues. The germline gives CDR1 SGHRS, CDR2 YFSETQ. Full variable domain (outside the CDR3, taken from reference TRBV5-1 and TRBJ1-1): KAGVTQTPRYLIKTRGQQVTLSCSPISGHRSVSWYQQTPGQGLQFLFEYFSETQRNKGNFPGRFSGRQFSNSRSEMNVSTLELGDSALYLCASSITTRSNTEAFFGQGTRLTVV.

CDR3 in DNA: TGTGCCAGCAGAACGGACAGGGTGGGCGAGCAGTACTTC. Translation: CASRTDRVGEQYF. The chain links TRBV12-3 or TRBV12-4 to TRBJ2-7; 8 nucleotides agree with TRBD1. This CDR3 spans 13 amino acids. J gave up 6 bases and V 6 bases, and 7 bases lay outside the gene matches.

The chain combines TRBV11-2 with TRBJ2-3; maybe TRBD2 (6 bases). CDR1 and CDR2 (germline): SGHAT, FQNNGV. Trimming took 1 base from V and 4 from J, leaving 12 bases between them. CDR3 length equals 15 residues. This chain's CDR3 is CASSLGPGEADTQYF. The DNA of the CDR3 is TGTGCCAGCAGCTTAGGCCCGGGAGAGGCAGATACGCAGTATTTT.

This clone was found once. The chain is built from TRBV30 and TRBJ1-6; 10 nucleotides agree with TRBD1. The V segment lost 2 bases and the J segment 10 bases; nucleotides outside the gene matches: 8. Germline CDR1 GTSNPN, CDR2 SVGIG (reference sequence). The length of the CDR3 is 15 residues. The CDR3 sequence is CAWSTQTGGGSPLHF. In nucleotides, the CDR3 is TGTGCCTGGAGTACACAGACAGGGGGCGGATCACCCCTCCACTTT. Together with reference TRBV30 and TRBJ1-6, the CDR3 gives the full variable domain: SQTIHQWPATLVQPVGSPLSLECTVEGTSNPNLYWYRQAAGRGLQLLFYSVGIGQISSEVPQNLSASRPQDRQFILSSKKLLLSDSGFYLCAWSTQTGGGSPLHFGNGTRLTVT.

The genes are TRBV6-2 or TRBV6-3 and TRBJ2-2, with D possibly TRBD2 on 6 matching bases. The CDR3 consists of 17 residues. V dropped 2 bases and J dropped 5 bases, with 18 bases sitting between them. The V gene's germline CDR1 is MNHEY and CDR2 SVGEGT. The CDR3 DNA is TGTGCCAGCAGTTACACGGCTAGCGAAGAGGTTACCGGGGAGCTGTTTTTT. Encoded protein: CASSYTASEEVTGELFF.

V gene TRBV11-2 combines with J gene TRBJ2-3; tentative D call: TRBD1 (6 bases). Germline CDR1 and CDR2: SGHAT and FQNNGV. The CDR3 is 14 amino acids. Trimming removed 6 bases at V and 1 base at J, with 11 bases between. The CDR3 here is CASRGDIRTDTQYF. CDR3 coding DNA: TGTGCCAGCAGGGGGGACATACGCACAGATACGCAGTATTTT. The full variable domain, rest sourced from reference TRBV11-2 and TRBJ2-3, is EAGVAQSPRYKIIEKRQSVAFWCNPISGHATLYWYQQILGQGPKLLIQFQNNGVVDDSQLPKDRFSAERLKGVDSTLKIQPAKLEDSAVYLCASRGDIRTDTQYFGPGTRLTVL.

This chain joins TRBV6-5 and TRBJ1-2; no definite D call. V was pared by 10 bases and J by 7 bases, with 16 bases between. The V gene's germline CDR1 is MNHEY and CDR2 SVGAGI. The CDR3 is 12 amino acids. CDR3 sequence reads: CAITGGSFGYTF. The CDR3 region has the DNA TGTGCCATCACGGGAGGATCCTTTGGCTACACCTTC.

The chain's CDR3 is CASSLKREGSGTQYF. For the CDR3, the DNA is TGTGCCAGCAGCCTAAAGAGGGAGGGCAGTGGAACGCAGTATTTT. The chain is built from TRBV7-8 and TRBJ2-3; TRBD2 matches 7 bases. Trimming took 5 bases from V and 9 from J; bases not matched to a gene: 14. Germline V CDR1 and CDR2: SGHVS, FQNEAQ. The CDR3 sequence is 15 residues long.

This rearrangement joins TRBV19 to TRBJ2-5; 8 bases are shared with TRBD2. The CDR3 contains 15 residues. V lost 4 bases to trimming and J lost 0 bases; unmatched junction nucleotides: 4. Germline-derived CDR1 and CDR2 are LNHDA and SQIVND (reference sequence). The CDR3 sequence is CASSTLAGNQETQYF. DNA for the CDR3: TGTGCCAGTAGTACCCTAGCGGGCAACCAAGAGACCCAGTACTTC.

This chain connects TRBV2 to TRBJ1-1; D is unclear. Between the trimmed V and J ends, which lost 4 bases and 0 bases, there was a span of 12 bases. The CDR3 has 15 amino acids. The germline gives CDR1 SNHLY, CDR2 FYNNEI. CDR3 sequence reads: CASSVGSLMNTEAFF. CDR3 sequence (DNA): TGTGCCAGCAGTGTGGGCAGCTTAATGAACACTGAAGCTTTCTTT.

The rearrangement uses TRBV5-1 and TRBJ1-5, with a tentative D call TRBD1 (5 bases). Trimming stripped 0 bases from V and 3 bases from J, with 10 bases between. Germline lookup yields CDR1 SGHRS and CDR2 YFSETQ. This CDR3 region has 15 residues. The CDR3 reads CASSLDSGINQPQHF. The DNA for the CDR3 is TGCGCCAGCAGCTTGGACTCAGGGATCAATCAGCCCCAGCATTTT.

The chain has TRBV6-5 and TRBJ1-1, with 10 bases lining up with TRBD1. This CDR3 contains 14 residues. Trimming took 4 bases from V and 6 from J; bases not matched to a gene: 5. Per the germline V gene, CDR1 is MNHEY and CDR2 is SVGAGI. CDR3 sequence reads: CASSSDRGISEAFF. CDR3 nucleotide sequence: TGTGCCAGCAGTTCGGACAGGGGGATCTCTGAAGCTTTCTTT.

This rearrangement joins TRBV4-1 to TRBJ2-3; the D gene is possibly TRBD1 (6 bases). The V gene's germline CDR1 is MGHRA and CDR2 YSYEKL. V dropped 6 bases and J dropped 1 base, with 20 bases sitting between them. The CDR3 extends over 17 amino acids. The DNA of the CDR3 is TGCGCCAGCAGACTCGGGGCCCGAGGGGGTCGCACAGATACGCAGTATTTT. It codes for CASRLGARGGRTDTQYF.